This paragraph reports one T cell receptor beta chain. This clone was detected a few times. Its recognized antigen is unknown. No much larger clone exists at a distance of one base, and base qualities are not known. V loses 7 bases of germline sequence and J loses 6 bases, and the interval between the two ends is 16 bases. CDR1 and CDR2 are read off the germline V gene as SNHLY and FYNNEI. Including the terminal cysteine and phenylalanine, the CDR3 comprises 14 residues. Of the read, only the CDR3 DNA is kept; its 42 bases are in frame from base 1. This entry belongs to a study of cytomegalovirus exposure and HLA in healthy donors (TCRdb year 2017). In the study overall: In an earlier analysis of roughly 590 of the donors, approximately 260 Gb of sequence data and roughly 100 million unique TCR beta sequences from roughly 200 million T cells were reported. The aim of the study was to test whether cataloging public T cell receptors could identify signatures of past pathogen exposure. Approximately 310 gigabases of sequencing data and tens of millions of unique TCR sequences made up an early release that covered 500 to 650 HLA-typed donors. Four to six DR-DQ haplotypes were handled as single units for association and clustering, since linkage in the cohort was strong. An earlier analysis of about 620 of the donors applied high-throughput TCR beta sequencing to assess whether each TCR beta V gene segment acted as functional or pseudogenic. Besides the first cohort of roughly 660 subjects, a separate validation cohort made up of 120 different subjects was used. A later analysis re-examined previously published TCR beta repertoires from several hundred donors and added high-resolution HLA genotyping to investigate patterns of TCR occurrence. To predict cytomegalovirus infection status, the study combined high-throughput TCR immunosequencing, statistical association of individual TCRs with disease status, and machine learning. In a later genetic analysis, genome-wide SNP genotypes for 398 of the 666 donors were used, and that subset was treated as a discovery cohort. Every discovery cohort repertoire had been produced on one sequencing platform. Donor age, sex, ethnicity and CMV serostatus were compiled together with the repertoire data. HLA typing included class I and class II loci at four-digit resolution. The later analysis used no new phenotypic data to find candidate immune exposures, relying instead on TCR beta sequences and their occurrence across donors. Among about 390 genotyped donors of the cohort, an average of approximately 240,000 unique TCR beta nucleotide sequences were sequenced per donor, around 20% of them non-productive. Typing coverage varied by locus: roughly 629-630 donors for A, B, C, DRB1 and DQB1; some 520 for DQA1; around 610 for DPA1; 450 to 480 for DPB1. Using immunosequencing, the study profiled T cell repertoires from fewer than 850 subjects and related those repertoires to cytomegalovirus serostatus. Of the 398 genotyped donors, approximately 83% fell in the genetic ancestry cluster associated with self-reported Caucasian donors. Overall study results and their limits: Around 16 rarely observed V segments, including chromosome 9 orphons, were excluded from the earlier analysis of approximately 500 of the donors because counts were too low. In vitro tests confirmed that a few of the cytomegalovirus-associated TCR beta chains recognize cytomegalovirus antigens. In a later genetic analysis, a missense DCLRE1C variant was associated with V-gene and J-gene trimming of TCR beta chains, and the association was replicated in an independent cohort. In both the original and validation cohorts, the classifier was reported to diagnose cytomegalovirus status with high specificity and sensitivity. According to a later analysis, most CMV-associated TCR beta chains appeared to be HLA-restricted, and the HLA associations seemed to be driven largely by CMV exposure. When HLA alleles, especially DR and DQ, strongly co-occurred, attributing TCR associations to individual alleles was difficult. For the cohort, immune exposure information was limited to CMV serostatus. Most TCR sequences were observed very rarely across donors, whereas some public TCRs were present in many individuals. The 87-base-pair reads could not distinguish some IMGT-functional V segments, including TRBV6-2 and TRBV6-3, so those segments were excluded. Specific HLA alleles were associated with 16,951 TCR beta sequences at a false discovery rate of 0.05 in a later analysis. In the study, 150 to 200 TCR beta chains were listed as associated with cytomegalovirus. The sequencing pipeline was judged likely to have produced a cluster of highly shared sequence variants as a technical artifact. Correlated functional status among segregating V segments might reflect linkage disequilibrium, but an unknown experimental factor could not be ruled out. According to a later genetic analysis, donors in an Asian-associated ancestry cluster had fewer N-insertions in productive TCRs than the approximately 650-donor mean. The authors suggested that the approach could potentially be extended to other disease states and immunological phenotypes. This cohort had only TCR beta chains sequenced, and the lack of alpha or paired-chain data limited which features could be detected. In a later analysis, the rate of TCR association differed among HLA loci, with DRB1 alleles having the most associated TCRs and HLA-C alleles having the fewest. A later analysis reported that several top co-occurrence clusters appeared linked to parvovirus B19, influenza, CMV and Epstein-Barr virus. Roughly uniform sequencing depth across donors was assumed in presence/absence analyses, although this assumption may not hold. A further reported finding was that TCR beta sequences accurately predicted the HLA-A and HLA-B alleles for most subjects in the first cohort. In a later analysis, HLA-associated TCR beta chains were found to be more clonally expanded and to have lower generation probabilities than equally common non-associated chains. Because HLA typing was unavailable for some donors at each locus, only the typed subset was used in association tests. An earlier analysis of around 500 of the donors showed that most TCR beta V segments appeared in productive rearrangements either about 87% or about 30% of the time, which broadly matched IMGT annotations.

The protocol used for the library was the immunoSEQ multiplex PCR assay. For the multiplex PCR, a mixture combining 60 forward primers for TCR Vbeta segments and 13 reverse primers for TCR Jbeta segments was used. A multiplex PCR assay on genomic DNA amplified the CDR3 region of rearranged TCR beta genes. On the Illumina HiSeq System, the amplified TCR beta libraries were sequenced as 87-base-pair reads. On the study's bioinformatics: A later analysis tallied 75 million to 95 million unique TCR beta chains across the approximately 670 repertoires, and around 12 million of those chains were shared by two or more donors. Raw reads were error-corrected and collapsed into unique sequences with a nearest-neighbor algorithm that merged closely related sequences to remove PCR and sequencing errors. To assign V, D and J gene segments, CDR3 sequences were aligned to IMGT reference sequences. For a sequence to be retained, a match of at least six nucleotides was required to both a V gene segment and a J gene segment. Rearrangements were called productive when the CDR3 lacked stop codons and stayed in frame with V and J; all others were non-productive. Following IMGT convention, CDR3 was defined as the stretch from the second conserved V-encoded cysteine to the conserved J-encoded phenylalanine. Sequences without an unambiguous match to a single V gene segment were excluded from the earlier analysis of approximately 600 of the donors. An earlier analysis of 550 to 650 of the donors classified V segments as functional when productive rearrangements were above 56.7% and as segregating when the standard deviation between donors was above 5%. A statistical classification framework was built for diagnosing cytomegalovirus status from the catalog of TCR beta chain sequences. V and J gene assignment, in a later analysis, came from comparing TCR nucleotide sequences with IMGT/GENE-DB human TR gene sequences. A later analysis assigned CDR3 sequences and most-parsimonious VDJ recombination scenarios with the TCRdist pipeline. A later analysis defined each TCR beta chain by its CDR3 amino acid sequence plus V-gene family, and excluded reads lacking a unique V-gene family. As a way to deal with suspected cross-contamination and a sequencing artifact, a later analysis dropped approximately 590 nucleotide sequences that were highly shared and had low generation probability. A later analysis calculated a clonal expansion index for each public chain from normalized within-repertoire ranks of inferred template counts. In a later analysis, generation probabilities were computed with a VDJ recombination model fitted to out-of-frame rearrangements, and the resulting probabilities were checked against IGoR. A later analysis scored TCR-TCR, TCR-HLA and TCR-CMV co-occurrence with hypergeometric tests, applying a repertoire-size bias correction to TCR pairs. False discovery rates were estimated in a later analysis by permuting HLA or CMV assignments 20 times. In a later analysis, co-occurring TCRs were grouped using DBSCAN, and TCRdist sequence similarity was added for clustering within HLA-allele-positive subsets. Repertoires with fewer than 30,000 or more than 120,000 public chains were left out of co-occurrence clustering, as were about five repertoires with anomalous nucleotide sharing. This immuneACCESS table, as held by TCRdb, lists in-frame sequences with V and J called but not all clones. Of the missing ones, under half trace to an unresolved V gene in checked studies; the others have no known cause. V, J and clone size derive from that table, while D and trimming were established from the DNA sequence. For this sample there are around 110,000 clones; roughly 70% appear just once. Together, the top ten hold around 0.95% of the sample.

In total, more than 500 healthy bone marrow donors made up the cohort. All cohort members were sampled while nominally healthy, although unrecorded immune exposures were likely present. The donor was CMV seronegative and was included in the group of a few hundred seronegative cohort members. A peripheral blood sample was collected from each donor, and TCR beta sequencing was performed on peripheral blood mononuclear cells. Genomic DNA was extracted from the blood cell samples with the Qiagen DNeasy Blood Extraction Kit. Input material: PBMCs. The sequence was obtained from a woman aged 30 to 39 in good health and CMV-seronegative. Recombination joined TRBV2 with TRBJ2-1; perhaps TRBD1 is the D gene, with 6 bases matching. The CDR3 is CASTVAGVGNEQFF. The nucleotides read TGTGCCAGCACAGTGGCAGGGGTCGGCAATGAGCAGTTCTTC.